One sample yielded the 3 T cell receptor beta chains listed below, sequenced in a study of shared clonotypes between healthy human individuals. Here immunoSEQ multiplex PCR was the method, and the copy in TCRdb shows in-frame clones only, minus some. This sample has 640,000 or so clones, with around 72% found just once. The sample taken for sequencing was memory CD4+ T cells sorted from blood. Subset described: CD45RA-negative fraction. These receptors came from a woman aged 25 to 45 in good health.

V and J are TRBV7-2 and TRBJ2-3; possible D gene TRBD1, 5 bases. The CDR3 covers 14 residues. The V and J ends lost 3 bases and 3 bases respectively, with 10 bases between them. Germline CDR1 and CDR2: SGHTA and FQGNSA. The CDR3 DNA reads as TGTGCCAGCAGCTTTAATTCAGGGACAGATACGCAGTATTTT. Translated: CASSFNSGTDTQYF.

This clone has just one count. The V call is TRBV28, the J call TRBJ1-2; D gene unclear. The CDR3 sequence is 15 residues long. V was pared by 8 bases and J by 0 bases, with 16 bases between. The germline V gene has CDR1 MDHEN and CDR2 SYDVKM. CDR3 DNA sequence: TGTGCCAGCGTGAAGCGACCTATAGCTAACTATGGCTACACCTTC. It translates to CASVKRPIANYGYTF.

Here the CDR3 DNA reads TGTGCCAGCAGTGCCGCCCTCGGACATGGCTACACCTTC. The encoded protein is CASSAALGHGYTF. This chain connects TRBV25-1 to TRBJ1-2, with D unclear. Germline V gene lookup returns CDR1 MGHDK and CDR2 SYGVNS. The CDR3 runs 13 residues. V was clipped by 4 bases and J by 6 bases, with 12 bases between them.